This TCR beta chain stems from a study of blood T cell repertoires in COVID-19. The wider study: Researchers got acute and convalescent COVID-19 samples from the United States, Italy and Spain. In each case, the material was cDNA or gDNA derived from T cells, B-cell-depleted T cells, or PBMCs.

Per the study methods: Amplifying reference gene primers gave estimates of nucleated cell counts. Using immunoSEQ multiplex PCR, the repertoire was profiled, and TCRdb retains in-frame clones only, with some absent. V and J calls and clone size are copied from that table; D and trimming were computed from the DNA. Of some 41,000 clones in the sample, about 86% were seen once. This clone was counted a single time. The source is a woman aged 80 or over with active or convalescent COVID-19. Sequenced: peripheral blood.

CDR3 amino acids: CATSDRGLAGGSPGELFF. The CDR3 DNA reads as TGTGCCACCAGTGACCGAGGACTAGCGGGAGGGAGTCCCGGGGAGCTGTTTTTT. This chain links TRBV24-1 with TRBJ2-2, with 15 bases aligning to TRBD2. CDR3 length: 18 residues. With 4 bases clipped from V and 6 bases from J, the junction kept 8 bases outside the gene matches. The germline gives CDR1 KGHDR, CDR2 SFDVKD.